A single count supports the clone carrying this T cell receptor beta chain. Its antigen is not identified. This record belongs to a study of OX40 agonist ivuxolimab in advanced cancers. Across the whole study: Hepatocellular carcinoma, melanoma, renal cell or head and neck cancer occurred in dose-escalation patients.

Study findings and constraints: Compared with CD4+, CD8+ T cells on average had more expanded clones.

Assay used: immunoSEQ multiplex PCR; TCRdb lists only in-frame clones, some missing. The table has about 100,000 clones, around 90% seen once. The CDR3 loop spans 15 amino acids. This sequence joins TRBV12-2 and TRBJ2-7; TRBD1, as called in the table, went unchecked against the DNA. TRBV12-2 is a listed pseudogene. Source: CD4+ or CD8+ T cells sorted from blood, taken in a trial of the OX40 agonist ivuxolimab. The source of this sequence is an adult with an advanced solid tumor such as melanoma, head and neck, liver or kidney cancer. The CDR3 here is CASRDRDRGSYEQYF. The CDR3 DNA follows: TGTGCAAGTCGCGACCGGGACAGGGGTTCCTACGAGCAGTACTTC.